Below, one TCR beta chain is given with its context. The sample belongs to a study of early T cells in non-severe SARS-CoV-2 infection. Each CDR3 protein gets one entry after TCRdb re-called the 5' RACE reads with MiXCR. The table shows around 77,000 distinct CDR3 sequences, with about 5% occurring only once. The receptor was isolated from an adult who was a healthcare worker with PCR-confirmed SARS-CoV-2 infection or an uninfected control (not recorded which). Sequencing used whole blood, obtained at baseline.

Here the CDR3 reads CASSQPELAGGSSYEQYF. Written as DNA, the CDR3 is TGTGCCAGCAGCCAACCGGAATTAGCGGGAGGGAGCTCCTACGAGCAGTACTTC. The J gene is TRBJ2-7, the V gene TRBV28, with 11 nucleotides matching TRBD2. V lost 6 bases, J lost 0 bases, and 13 bases stayed unmatched. CDR1 MDHEN and CDR2 SYDVKM come from the germline V gene. CDR3 length: 18 residues.